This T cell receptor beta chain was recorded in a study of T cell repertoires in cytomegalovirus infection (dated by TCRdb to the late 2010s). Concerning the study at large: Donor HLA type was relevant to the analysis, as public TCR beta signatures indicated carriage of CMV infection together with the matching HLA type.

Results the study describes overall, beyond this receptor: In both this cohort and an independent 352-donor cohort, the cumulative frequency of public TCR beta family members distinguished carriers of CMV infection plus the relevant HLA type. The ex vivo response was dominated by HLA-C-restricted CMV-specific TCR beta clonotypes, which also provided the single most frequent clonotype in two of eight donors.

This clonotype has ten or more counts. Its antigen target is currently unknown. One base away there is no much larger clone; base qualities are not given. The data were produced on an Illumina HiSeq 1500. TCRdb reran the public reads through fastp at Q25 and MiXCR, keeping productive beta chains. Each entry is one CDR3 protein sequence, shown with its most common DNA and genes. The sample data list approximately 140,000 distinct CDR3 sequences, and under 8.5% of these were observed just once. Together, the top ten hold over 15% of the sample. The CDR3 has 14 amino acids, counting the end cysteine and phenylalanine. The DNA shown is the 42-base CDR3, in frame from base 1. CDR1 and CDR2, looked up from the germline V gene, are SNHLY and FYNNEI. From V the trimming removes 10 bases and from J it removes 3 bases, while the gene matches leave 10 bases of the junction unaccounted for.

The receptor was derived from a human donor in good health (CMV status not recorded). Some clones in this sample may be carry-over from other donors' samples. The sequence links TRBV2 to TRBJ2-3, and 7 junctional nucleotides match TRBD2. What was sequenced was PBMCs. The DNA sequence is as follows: TGTGCCACCCCCTTAATGCGGGGGACAGATACGCAGTATTTT. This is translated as CATPLMRGTDTQYF.